The next 32 T cell receptor beta chains were all read from a single sample in a study of blood T cells in healthy people across ages. Using a J-beta primer mix together with a sample-barcoded 5' primer, a second PCR was run for roughly 7 to 12 cycles. TCRdb re-analysed the 5' RACE reads in MiXCR, keeping a single row per CDR3 protein. The table records 800,000 to 1,000,000 distinct CDR3 sequences, about 48% of them present only once. Material for sequencing was blood. Source of these receptors: a man in his thirties or forties in good health.

This chain connects TRBV3-1 to TRBJ1-1; TRBD1 matches 7 bases. There are 13 residues in the CDR3. Unmatched junction bases numbered 4, after V lost 3 bases and J lost 6 bases. The germline V gene has CDR1 LGHDT and CDR2 YNNKEL (reference sequence). CDR3 residues: CASSQTGIAEAFF. The CDR3 region has the DNA TGTGCCAGCAGCCAGACAGGGATCGCTGAAGCTTTCTTT.

The V gene is TRBV27, the J gene TRBJ1-1; 7 nucleotides align to TRBD1. The CDR3 is made up of 16 amino acids. After removal of 5 bases from V and 0 bases from J, the junction contained 9 bases not matched to a gene. CDR1 is MNHEY, CDR2 SMNVEV, per germline (reference sequence). The CDR3 protein is CASSTRTGAMNTEAFF. The CDR3 coding sequence is TGTGCCAGCAGTACCAGGACAGGCGCCATGAACACTGAAGCTTTCTTT.

There are many counts of this clonotype. The rearrangement joins TRBV10-3 to TRBJ2-1, with D uncertain. Between the trimmed V and J ends, which lost 3 bases and 3 bases, there was a span of 3 bases. This CDR3 has 12 amino acids. CDR1 is ENHRY, CDR2 SYGVKD, per germline. CDR3 protein: CAISDLYNEQFF. DNA for the CDR3: TGTGCCATCAGTGACCTCTACAATGAGCAGTTCTTC.

J is TRBJ1-4 and V is TRBV9, with 8 bases aligning to TRBD1. V lost 4 bases, J lost 9 bases, and 11 bases stayed unmatched. This CDR3 comprises 15 residues. Germline CDR1 reads SGDLS; CDR2 reads YYNGEE. CDR3 bases: TGTGCCAGCAGCCCTGGACAGGGAGGGATACAAAAACTGTTTTTT. Translating gives CASSPGQGGIQKLFF.

There are many counts of this clonotype. The CDR3 spells CASSLRGGPYNEQFF. CDR3 nucleotide sequence: TGTGCCAGCAGCCTCCGAGGGGGCCCATACAATGAGCAGTTCTTC. The rearrangement links TRBV28 to TRBJ2-1; TRBD1 agrees at 7 bases. Germline trimming cut 6 bases from V and 4 bases from J; bases unmatched to any gene: 9. Germline assignment: CDR1 MDHEN and CDR2 SYDVKM. This CDR3 comprises 15 residues.

A note on this clonotype: A much larger clonotype is one base distant, so this may be a read error. This chain links TRBV7-8 with TRBJ2-7; D is unresolved. The CDR3 has 14 residues. Per the germline V gene, CDR1 is SGHVS and CDR2 is FQNEAQ. This chain's CDR3 is CASILVLGSYEQYF. CDR3 DNA: TGTGCCAGCATCTTAGTTCTTGGCTCCTACGAGCAGTACTTC. The whole variable domain, remainder taken from reference TRBV7-8 and TRBJ2-7, is GAGVSQSPRYKVAKRGQDVALRCDPISGHVSLFWYQQALGQGPEFLTYFQNEAQLDKSGLPSDRFFAERPEGSVSTLKIQRTQQEDSAVYLCASILVLGSYEQYFGPGTRLTVT.

The chain is built from TRBV25-1 and TRBJ2-7, with D perhaps given as TRBD1 or TRBD2 (5 bases each). V lost 2 bases, J lost 9 bases, and 11 bases lay in between. The CDR3 length is 12 residues. Germline V CDR1 and CDR2: MGHDK, SYGVNS. In DNA, the CDR3 is TGTGCCAGCAGTGAAGTTGCAGGGAGGCAGTACTTC. It yields the protein CASSEVAGRQYF.

Here the CDR3 DNA reads TGCAGCGTCGAACAGGGGTCCCACGAGCAGTACTTC. This sequence encodes CSVEQGSHEQYF. This chain joins TRBV29-1 and TRBJ2-7, with 7 positions matching TRBD1. J lost 5 bases, V lost 6 bases, and 7 bases had no gene match. CDR3 size: 12 residues. CDR1 and CDR2 from the germline V gene are SQVTM and ANQGSEA.

J is TRBJ1-5 and V is TRBV6-6; the D gene is possibly TRBD1 (5 bases). Trimming left V 5 bases short and J 3 bases short, with 11 bases between. This CDR3 spans 14 amino acids. CDR1 is MNHNY and CDR2 is SVGAGI in the germline V gene (reference sequence). CDR3 coding DNA: TGTGCCAGCAGTAACCGGGACTTCAATCAGCCCCAGCATTTT. Its protein product is CASSNRDFNQPQHF.

This clonotype was seen only a few times. This sequence joins TRBV5-1 and TRBJ2-3, with D perhaps matching TRBD2 (5 bases). Germline V CDR1 and CDR2: SGHRS, YFSETQ. This CDR3 region has 15 residues. Trimming took 1 base from V and 3 from J, leaving 12 bases between them. DNA for the CDR3: TGCGCCAGCAGCTTGAGCGGCAGACTGACAGATACGCAGTATTTT. This codes for CASSLSGRLTDTQYF.

The chain has TRBV14 and TRBJ2-5; tentative D call: TRBD2 (7 bases). The germline CDR1 and CDR2 sequences are SGHDN and FVKESK. There are 17 residues in the CDR3. V was pared by 6 bases and J by 2 bases, with 22 bases between. The CDR3 nucleotides are TGTGCCAGCAGTTACAGACGGACGGGGGGCGATCAAGAGACCCAGTACTTC. Protein product: CASSYRRTGGDQETQYF.

This clonotype appeared a few times. The chain combines TRBV4-2 with TRBJ1-6, with TRBD1 matching 8 bases. In germline, CDR1 is LGHNA, CDR2 YNFKEQ. CDR3 length: 15 amino acids. The V segment lost 6 bases and the J segment 7 bases; nucleotides outside the gene matches: 8. This CDR3 is CASRRPGQDNSPLHF. As DNA, the CDR3 is TGTGCCAGCAGACGGCCGGGACAGGACAATTCACCCCTCCACTTT.

The chain is built from TRBV7-6 and TRBJ2-7; TRBD1 aligns across 8 bases. Trimming cost V 5 bases and J 3 bases; bases outside gene matches: 12. Germline V gives CDR1 SGHVS, CDR2 FNYEAQ. The CDR3 is made up of 16 amino acids. CDR3 amino acids: CASSPNRGDRNYEQYF. DNA of the CDR3: TGTGCCAGCAGCCCGAACCGTGGGGACAGGAACTACGAGCAGTACTTC.

At least ten counts were recorded for this clonotype. The chain links TRBV20-1 to TRBJ2-7; TRBD1 aligns across 9 bases. CDR1 DFQATT and CDR2 SNEGSKA come from the germline V gene (reference sequence). The CDR3 loop spans 13 amino acids. V trimming: 3 bases; J trimming: 2 bases; junction bases outside the gene matches: 2. CDR3 residues: CSARGTGTYEQYF. The CDR3 nucleotides read TGCAGTGCTAGGGGGACAGGGACCTACGAGCAGTACTTC.

This sequence joins TRBV11-3 and TRBJ2-3, with a possible D match to TRBD2 (5 bases). Trimming pared 5 bases from V and 3 bases from J, leaving 15 bases between. CDR1 is SGHNT and CDR2 is YENEEA in the germline V gene. This CDR3 spans 15 amino acids. CDR3 bases: TGTGCCAGCAGCCCTGGCGGGTTCGGAACAGATACGCAGTATTTT. Residues: CASSPGGFGTDTQYF.

The gene calls are TRBV4-1 and TRBJ1-2; D gene ambiguous. Germline V gene lookup returns CDR1 MGHRA and CDR2 YSYEKL. This CDR3 spans 13 amino acids. The ends were cut back, 4 bases at V and 8 bases at J, with 14 bases in the middle. CDR3 coding DNA: TGCGCCAGCAGCCCCCCAGCCCCCGGGGGCTACACCTTC. The encoded protein is CASSPPAPGGYTF.

The chain has TRBV29-1 and TRBJ2-5; TRBD2 matches 7 bases. The CDR3 extends over 15 amino acids. Trimming at V came to 4 bases and at J to 5 bases, leaving 13 bases not matched to a gene. Germline V gene lookup returns CDR1 SQVTM and CDR2 ANQGSEA. Here the CDR3 reads CSVGRAGNTGETQYF. The CDR3 DNA reads TGCAGCGTTGGACGAGCGGGAAACACCGGGGAGACCCAGTACTTC.

The rearrangement links TRBV27 to TRBJ2-3; D remains ambiguous. This CDR3 comprises 13 residues. The germline CDR1 and CDR2 sequences are MNHEY and SMNVEV (reference sequence). The ends were cut back, 2 bases at V and 4 bases at J, with 7 bases in the middle. CDR3 sequence (DNA): TGTGCCAGCAGTTTACAGGTACCAGATACGCAGTATTTT. Translated, it gives CASSLQVPDTQYF.

The chain links TRBV11-2 to TRBJ2-3, with D unresolved. The germline V gene has CDR1 SGHAT and CDR2 FQNNGV. Trimming took off 5 bases at V and 2 bases at J, with 14 bases between the two ends. The CDR3 covers 15 residues. CDR3 nucleotide sequence: TGTGCCAGCAGCGGCCCGACACAATTCACAGATACGCAGTATTTT. Translating it yields CASSGPTQFTDTQYF.

The chain uses TRBV2 and TRBJ2-3; tentative D call: TRBD2 (6 bases). V was shortened by 2 bases and J by 7 bases, with 13 bases between the two germline ends. The length of the CDR3 is 14 residues. Germline V lookup: CDR1 SNHLY, CDR2 FYNNEI. The chain's CDR3 is CASSERGGGNTQYF. In DNA form, the CDR3 reads TGTGCCAGCAGTGAAAGGGGAGGCGGGAATACGCAGTATTTT.

The genes are TRBV11-2 and TRBJ1-4; no clear D gene. CDR1 is SGHAT, CDR2 FQNNGV, per germline. V shed 5 bases and J shed 4 bases, with 14 bases lying between them. The length of the CDR3 is 15 residues. The CDR3 nucleotides read TGTGCCAGCAGCCCTGCGGGGTATAATAATGAAAAACTGTTTTTT. It encodes CASSPAGYNNEKLFF.

The sample holds a few counts of this clonotype. The chain's CDR3 is CSARDLRGGKETQYF. In DNA, the CDR3 is TGCAGTGCTAGAGATCTGCGGGGGGGAAAAGAGACCCAGTACTTC. V usage is TRBV20-1 and J usage is TRBJ2-5; 9 nucleotides align to TRBD2. This CDR3 spans 15 amino acids. V lost 0 bases, J lost 3 bases, and 5 bases stayed unmatched. The germline V gene has CDR1 DFQATT and CDR2 SNEGSKA (reference sequence).

This chain links TRBV4-1 with TRBJ2-7; D gene unclear. The germline V and J ends were trimmed by 1 base and 7 bases, with 14 bases remaining between them. CDR1 is MGHRA and CDR2 is YSYEKL in the germline V gene. This CDR3 contains 14 residues. CDR3 in DNA: TGCGCCAGCAGCCAAGGGACGGCCTACAATGAGCAGTACTTC. Its protein product is CASSQGTAYNEQYF.

This rearrangement joins TRBV25-1 to TRBJ2-3; the match to TRBD1 covers 8 bases. V dropped 6 bases and J dropped 4; count of bases not matched to a gene: 9. Germline CDR1 reads MGHDK; CDR2 reads SYGVNS. This CDR3 comprises 15 residues. The CDR3 DNA follows: TGTGCCAGCAGGGGCTACAGGGGGTATTCAGATACGCAGTATTTT. Amino acids: CASRGYRGYSDTQYF.

The genes are TRBV12-3 or TRBV12-4 and TRBJ1-5, with 8 bases that match TRBD1. Trimming removed 5 bases from V and 1 base from J; junction bases left unmatched: 7. This CDR3 comprises 16 residues. CDR3 amino acids: CASSLRQGWSNQPQHF. CDR3 nucleotides: TGTGCCAGCAGTCTCCGACAGGGGTGGAGCAATCAGCCCCAGCATTTT.

V usage is TRBV29-1 and J usage is TRBJ2-7, with D uncertain. Germline V CDR1 and CDR2: SQVTM, ANQGSEA. V gave up 7 bases and J gave up 3 bases, with 10 bases separating them. The CDR3 sequence is 11 residues long. The CDR3 sequence: CSGVQDYEQYF. The CDR3, as DNA: TGCAGCGGGGTACAAGACTACGAGCAGTACTTC.

This sequence joins TRBV9 and TRBJ2-3; tentatively, D is TRBD2 (5 bases). The CDR3 loop spans 14 amino acids. Per germline, CDR1 SGDLS and CDR2 YYNGEE. V lost 3 bases to trimming and J lost 5 bases, with 13 bases between them. The chain's CDR3 is CASSADSFGDTQYF. CDR3 DNA sequence: TGTGCCAGCAGCGCGGACTCTTTCGGAGATACGCAGTATTTT.

This clonotype was recorded a few times. CDR3: CASTQREVGTQYF. CDR3 bases: TGTGCCAGCACCCAACGGGAAGTCGGGACCCAGTACTTC. The chain combines TRBV12-3 or TRBV12-4 with TRBJ2-5, with D perhaps matching TRBD2 (5 bases). Trimming removed 7 bases from V and 7 bases from J, with 16 bases in between. This CDR3 comprises 13 residues.

This chain joins TRBV5-6 and TRBJ1-1; maybe TRBD1 (5 bases). Looked up from germline, CDR1 is SGHDT and CDR2 is YYEEEE. V dropped 5 bases and J dropped 7 bases, with 15 bases sitting between them. The CDR3 is 13 amino acids. The CDR3 loop reads CASRLRPGDEAFF. As DNA, the CDR3 is TGTGCCAGCAGATTACGACCGGGGGATGAAGCTTTCTTT.

V usage is TRBV7-2 and J usage is TRBJ2-5; 9 bases map to TRBD2. Germline CDR1 is SGHTA and CDR2 is FQGNSA. The CDR3 has 20 residues. V dropped 5 bases and J dropped 4; count of bases not matched to a gene: 23. DNA for the CDR3: TGTGCCAGCAGCGCGACCGGGACTAGCTTTAGGGGAATCAAGGGAGAGACCCAGTACTTC. Protein sequence: CASSATGTSFRGIKGETQYF.

This clonotype was counted at least ten times. The chain is built from TRBV25-1 and TRBJ2-7; D may be TRBD2 (6 bases). Germline V gene sequence: CDR1 MGHDK, CDR2 SYGVNS. This CDR3 region has 14 residues. V lost 2 bases, J lost 6 bases, and 14 bases lay in between. DNA for the CDR3: TGTGCCAGCAGTGAAAACTCGCGGGGTAGCGAGCAGTACTTC. It specifies CASSENSRGSEQYF.

This clonotype was found a few times. The chain joins TRBV7-9 to TRBJ1-5; TRBD1 might be the D (6 bases). Germline values: CDR1 SEHNR, CDR2 FQNEAQ (reference sequence). Trimming shortened V by 5 bases and J by 1 base, and 9 bases separated the two germline ends. CDR3 length: 14 residues. CDR3 amino acids: CASSPGTSNQPQHF. CDR3 in DNA: TGTGCCAGCAGCCCCGGGACAAGCAATCAGCCCCAGCATTTT.